This T cell receptor beta chain was profiled in a study of beta chain features in type 1 diabetes (dated by TCRdb to 2016 to 2019). Concerning the study at large: Mean age, gender distribution, total cell number and subset yield did not differ between patients and healthy donors. In the study, TCRB repertoires of sorted circulating CD4+ T cell subsets from recently diagnosed type 1 diabetes patients were compared with those of matched healthy donors. A total of some 100,000,000 sorted cells were examined across all samples, and a strong correlation was observed between cell number per subset and RNA yield. Regulatory and stem cell-like memory subsets were isolated from only 8 patients and roughly eight healthy donors, whereas naive and central memory subsets came from all 28 donors. What the research found in general, with its limitations: Because the HLA sub-analyses included only small numbers of individuals, any influence of HLA type on TCRB rearrangement was left unresolved. PCR might favor shorter templates, but patient and control samples were amplified and corrected together, so any skew would affect both groups equally. Naive, central memory and regulatory TCRB repertoires appeared more similar among patients than among healthy donors. At VDJ recombination sites, patients with type 1 diabetes made fewer insertions and deleted more nucleotides, a pattern implying thymic rearrangement abnormalities. Because cDNA was sequenced instead of genomic DNA, highly expressing activated cells could be over-represented, though the groups showed no difference in activation or CD3 levels. A moderate but significant shortening of TCRB CDR3 length was observed in type 1 diabetes patients in all four CD4+ subsets.

The CDR3, from cysteine to phenylalanine, totals 15 residues. Kept here is only the CDR3 DNA, which spans 45 bases and is read in frame from base 1. Relative to germline, V is 4 bases shorter and J is 4 bases shorter, with 17 bases between their ends. CDR1 and CDR2, per the germline V gene, are SGDLS and YYNGEE. In its sample, this clone was seen a few times. This receptor's antigen is unknown. No base qualities exist here, and no much larger clone lies one base off it. Each donor gave one peripheral blood draw, roughly 110 mL on average, collected into heparinised tubes. Using a panel that included CD45RO, CCR7, CD25, CD127, CD95 and CD27, naive, central memory, regulatory and stem cell-like memory CD4+ T cells were sorted on a BD FACSAria II. Every sorted population had a purity above 95%. PBMCs were separated immediately by Lymphoprep density gradient centrifugation and were stained directly, without being cultured. To minimize batch effects, samples were stained and sorted in pairs, one healthy donor with one patient per experiment.

All of the isolated RNA was reverse transcribed with the High Capacity cDNA Reverse Transcription Kit, so expressed TCRB transcripts were sequenced. Deep immunoSEQ sequencing was applied to naive, central memory and regulatory T cell samples, giving an average of roughly 3.3 million total reads per sample. After sorted cells were lysed in RLT buffer, RNA was extracted with DNase-treated RNeasy Micro or Mini kits, with the choice depending on cell number. Each cell subset was processed on its own to prevent cross-contamination, while patient and healthy donor samples were processed together. Using the immunoSEQ multiplex PCR, TCRB sequences were amplified from cDNA into 87-bp fragments spanning the CDR3 region. Sequencing of the amplicons was performed on the Illumina HiSeq platform. For the original study's pipeline: PCR bias was computationally corrected using synthetic template baselines, reads within Hamming distance 2 were collapsed, and singletons that could not be merged were discarded. Reads were aligned against IMGT so that V, D and J genes, CDR3 length and insertions or deletions at six rearrangement sites could be assigned. Within each subset, clonotype counts were normalized to sorted cell number, and only after that were true diversity and Gini coefficients computed with the tcR R package. Repertoire sharing was quantified using the overlap coefficient calculated on TCRB nucleotide sequences. Out-of-frame TCRB sequences from naive cells were analyzed as a proxy for the pre-selection repertoire. Drawn from immuneACCESS, this table holds only the in-frame rearrangements with V and J called that TCRdb kept. Clones are partly lost; checked studies trace under half to an unresolved V gene and leave the rest unexplained. V and J calls and clone size come straight from that table; D and trimming were deduced from the DNA. Present in this sample are about 640,000 clones, roughly 12% of which were seen just once. Roughly 0.12% of the sample is in the top ten clones.

The source of this sequence is a man aged 25-45 years with type 1 diabetes. Sequencing was performed on naive CD4+ T cells from blood. The cell subset or site label on this specimen signifies: true naive CD4+ T cells. The receptor chain draws on TRBV9 and TRBJ1-1, with TRBD1 perhaps the D gene, on 6 matching bases. The CDR3 amino acid sequence is: CASSPLEGVGTEAFF. In nucleotide form, the sequence is TGTGCCAGCAGCCCTCTGGAGGGGGTCGGCACTGAAGCTTTCTTT.